This T cell receptor (beta chain) comes out of a study of vaccination and CD4 T cells after COVID-19. Study background: Median time from second vaccine dose to sampling was approximately 74 days (14 to 241). Cells were stimulated with overlapping spike peptide pools from SARS-CoV-2, HCoV-NL63, HCoV-OC43 and HCoV-229E. Regarding the study as a whole: SARS-CoV-2-reactive clonotypes showed a nonsignificant median rise from approximately 21 to 40.

Treatment given: approximately 10-day PBMC culture with coronavirus spike peptide pools or control peptides (ViraFEST assay). This clonotype was seen a handful of times. Its antigen is as yet unknown. Oncomine TCR Beta short-read sequencing was applied to DNA from cultured CD4+ T cells. CD4+ T cells were cultured, and genomic DNA was extracted from them. MiXCR, applied by TCRdb to the PCR reads, yields one record per CDR3 protein. Of roughly 14,000 distinct CDR3 sequences in the sample, 40% to 65% are singletons; the top ten hold more than 9%. The germline V gene has CDR1 MRHNA and CDR2 SNTAGT. The CDR3 consists of 16 residues. Trimming removed 6 bases at V and 2 bases at J, with 17 bases between.

The sample here was CD4+ T cells from blood, cultured in vitro, taken before SARS-CoV-2 vaccination. The chain combines TRBV6-4 with TRBJ1-5; no firm D call. The clonotype originates from a human donor who had recovered from COVID-19. CDR3 DNA sequence: TGTGCCAGCAGGTGCCTGGATCTGTCATGCAATCAGCCCCAGCATTTT. Its translation is CASRCLDLSCNQPQHF.